The clone carrying this T cell receptor (beta chain) was recorded at least ten times. Its antigen is unknown. This entry belongs to a study of T cells in Graves' hyperthyroidism and ophthalmopathy. About the research overall: Blood was drawn when the patient was first diagnosed and still untreated. Study results and caveats: Expanded thyroid clonotypes (above 0.001) were mostly also found in blood.

Researchers took RNA transcripts and amplified the TCR beta CDR3 regions from them. Carried out on the TCR CDR3, a first-round RT-PCR used the HTBI primer set. Via MiXCR, TCRdb re-called the multiplex PCR reads, giving one row per CDR3 protein. The sample gives about 480,000 distinct CDR3 sequences, about 24% of which show up once; about 11% is in the top ten. Disease lasting under 3 months, a NOSPECS grade of at least 4, and a Clinical Activity Score of at least 3 were features of the ophthalmopathy patients. Based on clinical symptoms, serum thyroxine and TRAb, thyroid ultrasound and orbital computed tomography, diagnoses were reached. The ends were cut back, 3 bases at V and 7 bases at J, with 6 bases in the middle. The CDR3 extends over 12 amino acids.

Sequencing was done on a sample of blood. V gene TRBV12-3 or TRBV12-4 combines with J gene TRBJ2-2; D is unclear. This receptor was obtained from a woman aged 30 to 39 with Graves' ophthalmopathy. The CDR3 region has the DNA TGTGCCAGCAGTTTCCCTCTCGGGGAGCTGTTTTTT. It encodes CASSFPLGELFF.